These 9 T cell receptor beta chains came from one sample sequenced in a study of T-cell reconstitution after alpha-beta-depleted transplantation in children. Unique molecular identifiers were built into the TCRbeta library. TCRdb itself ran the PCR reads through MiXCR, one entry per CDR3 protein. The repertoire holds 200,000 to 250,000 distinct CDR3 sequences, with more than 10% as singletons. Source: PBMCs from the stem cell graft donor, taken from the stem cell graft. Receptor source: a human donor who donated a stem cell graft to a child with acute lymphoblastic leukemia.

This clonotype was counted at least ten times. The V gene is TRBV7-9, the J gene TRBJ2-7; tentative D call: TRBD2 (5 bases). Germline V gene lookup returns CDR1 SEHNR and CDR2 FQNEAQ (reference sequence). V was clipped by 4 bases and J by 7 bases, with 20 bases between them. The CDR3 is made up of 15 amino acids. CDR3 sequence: CASSSLGATAREQYF. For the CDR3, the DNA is TGTGCCAGCAGCTCCCTGGGAGCGACGGCTAGGGAGCAGTACTTC.

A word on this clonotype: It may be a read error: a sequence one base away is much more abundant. CDR3 coding DNA: TGCGCCAGCAGCTTCGCCTCACAGGGTTCACTAAATCGCTACACCTTC. It specifies CASSFASQGSLNRYTF. The chain carries TRBV5-1 and TRBJ1-2; tentatively, D is TRBD1 (6 bases). The CDR3 runs to 16 residues. The V end was cut by 2 bases, the J end by 9 bases, with 23 bases between. Germline CDR1 SGHRS, CDR2 YFSETQ.

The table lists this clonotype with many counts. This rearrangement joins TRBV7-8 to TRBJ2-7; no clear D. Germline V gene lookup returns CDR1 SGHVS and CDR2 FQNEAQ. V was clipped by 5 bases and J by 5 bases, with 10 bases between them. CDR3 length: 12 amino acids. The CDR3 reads CASSPSYDEQYF. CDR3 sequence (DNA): TGTGCCAGCAGCCCAAGTTACGACGAGCAGTACTTC.

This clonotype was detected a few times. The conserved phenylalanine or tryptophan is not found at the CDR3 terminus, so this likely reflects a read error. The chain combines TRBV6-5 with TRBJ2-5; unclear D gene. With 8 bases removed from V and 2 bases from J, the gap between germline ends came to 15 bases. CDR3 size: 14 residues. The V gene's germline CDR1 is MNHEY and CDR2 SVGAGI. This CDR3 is CASVRVGTQETQYS. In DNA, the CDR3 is TGTGCCAGCGTTCGAGTGGGCACACAAGAGACCCAGTACTCC.

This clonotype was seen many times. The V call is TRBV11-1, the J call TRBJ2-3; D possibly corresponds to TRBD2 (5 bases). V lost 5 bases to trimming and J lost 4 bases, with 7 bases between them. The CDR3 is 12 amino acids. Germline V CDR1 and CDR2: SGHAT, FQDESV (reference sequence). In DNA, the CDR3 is TGTGCCAGCAGCCTACTAGCAGATACGCAGTATTTT. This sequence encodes CASSLLADTQYF.

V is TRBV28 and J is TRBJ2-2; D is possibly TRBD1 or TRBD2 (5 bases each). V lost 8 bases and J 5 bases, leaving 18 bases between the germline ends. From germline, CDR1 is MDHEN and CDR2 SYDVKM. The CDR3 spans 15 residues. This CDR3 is CASGTGTTGTGELFF. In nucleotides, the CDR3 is TGTGCCAGCGGTACCGGGACCACGGGTACCGGGGAGCTGTTTTTT.

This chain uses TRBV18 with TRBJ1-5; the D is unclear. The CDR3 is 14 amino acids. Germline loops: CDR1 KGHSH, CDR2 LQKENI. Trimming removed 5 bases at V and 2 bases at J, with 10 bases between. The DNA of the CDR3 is TGTGCCAGCTCAGCAGAGAATGGCAATCAGCCCCAGCATTTT. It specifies CASSAENGNQPQHF.

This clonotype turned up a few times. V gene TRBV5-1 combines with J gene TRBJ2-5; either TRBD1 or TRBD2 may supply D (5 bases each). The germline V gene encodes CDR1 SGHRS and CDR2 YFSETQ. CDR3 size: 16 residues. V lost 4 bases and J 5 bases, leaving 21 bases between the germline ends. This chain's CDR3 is CASSDTGTGTGETQYF. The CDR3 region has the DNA TGCGCCAGCAGCGATACCGGGACGGGCACCGGCGAGACCCAGTACTTC.

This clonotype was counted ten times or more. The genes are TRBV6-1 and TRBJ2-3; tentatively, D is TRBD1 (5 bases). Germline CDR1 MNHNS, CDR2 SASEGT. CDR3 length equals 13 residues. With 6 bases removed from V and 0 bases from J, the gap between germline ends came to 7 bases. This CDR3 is CASRTASTDTQYF. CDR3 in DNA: TGTGCCAGCAGGACAGCTAGCACAGATACGCAGTATTTT.